A selection of T cell receptor beta chains follows, all from one sample in a study of T-cell reconstitution after alpha-beta-depleted transplantation in children. Each CDR3 protein gets one entry after TCRdb re-called the PCR reads with MiXCR. This table has some 600,000 distinct CDR3 sequences, 13% appearing once. The sequences come from PBMCs, mostly from graft donor cells, collected 360 days after TCRalphabeta/CD19-depleted stem cell transplant. The receptors were gathered from a male patient aged 10 to 17 who had a stem cell transplant for acute myeloid leukemia, so the T cells may come from the graft donor. Each CDR3 is given with its conserved first and last residue. Each record gives: clone size, V gene, D gene, J gene, CDR3 protein, CDR3 DNA. The D gene is left open where the match is weak. Clone size, where shown, is once, few, many, or a class for clones that have expanded.

NA	TRBV10-2	TRBD2	TRBJ2-3	CASARLADTQYF	TGCGCCAGCGCACGACTAGCGGATACGCAGTATTTT
NA	TRBV3-1	TRBD2	TRBJ2-3	CASSKYLAGGSTGTDTQYF	TGTGCCAGCAGCAAATACTTAGCGGGAGGAAGTACGGGCACAGATACGCAGTATTTT
few	TRBV6-5	NA	TRBJ2-3	CASSTRGCTDTQYF	TGTGCCAGCAGTACCCGAGGGTGCACAGATACGCAGTATTTT
many	TRBV4-2	NA	TRBJ2-2	CASSQQGGWINTGELFF	TGTGCCAGCAGCCAGCAAGGCGGATGGATCAACACCGGGGAGCTGTTTTTT
NA	TRBV28	NA	TRBJ2-7	CASSGAREQYF	TGTGCCAGCAGTGGGGCGCGCGAGCAGTACTTC
few	TRBV20-1	NA	TRBJ2-7	CSAIADSSYEQYF	TGCAGTGCTATAGCGGACAGCTCCTACGAGCAGTACTTC
NA	TRBV4-3	NA	TRBJ1-2	CASSQDSLGYTF	TGCGCCAGCAGCCAAGACAGTCTTGGCTACACCTTC
many	TRBV20-1	NA	TRBJ2-7	CSARGQGTWGFYEQYF	TGCAGTGCTAGAGGGCAGGGCACCTGGGGCTTCTACGAGCAGTACTTC
NA	TRBV20-1	NA	TRBJ1-5	CSALVRGVQPQHF	TGCAGTGCCCTTGTCCGAGGGGTTCAGCCCCAGCATTTT
few	TRBV29-1	NA	TRBJ2-7	CSAGPGDSYEQYF	TGCAGCGCCGGCCCAGGGGACTCCTACGAGCAGTACTTC
few	TRBV11-2	NA	TRBJ1-5	CASSQRMGMEGVNQPQHF	TGTGCCAGCAGCCAACGTATGGGGATGGAAGGGGTCAATCAGCCCCAGCATTTT
many	TRBV11-2	NA	TRBJ2-3	CASSLGPGPDTQYF	TGTGCCAGCAGCTTAGGTCCAGGGCCAGATACGCAGTATTTT
NA	TRBV11-2	TRBD1	TRBJ2-3	CASSLSVGTARYTDTQYF	TGTGCCAGCAGCTTATCTGTCGGGACAGCGAGATACACAGATACGCAGTATTTT
NA	TRBV7-2	NA	TRBJ2-2	CASSLEMNTGELFF	TGTGCCAGCAGCTTAGAAATGAACACCGGGGAGCTGTTTTTT
few	TRBV21-1	NA	TRBJ1-2	CASSKYRGQGYTF	TGTGCCAGCAGCAAATACAGGGGGCAAGGCTACACCTTC
once	TRBV2	TRBD1	TRBJ2-2	CASSENLETGGTGELFF	TGTGCCAGCAGTGAAAATTTAGAGACAGGGGGCACGGGGGAGCTGTTTTTT
few	TRBV6-2/TRBV6-3	NA	TRBJ2-5	CASRETGASATQYF	TGTGCCAGCAGGGAAACAGGCGCCAGTGCGACCCAGTACTTC
NA	TRBV20-1	TRBD2	TRBJ2-1	CSARALAGNYNEQFF	TGCAGTGCTAGAGCTCTAGCGGGGAACTACAATGAGCAGTTCTTC
many	TRBV14	NA	TRBJ2-3	CASSQAGLLDTQYF	TGTGCCAGCAGCCAAGCCGGCCTTCTGGATACGCAGTATTTT
few	TRBV6-5	NA	TRBJ2-2	CASSYRGVEHTGELFF	TGTGCCAGCAGTTACAGAGGGGTTGAACACACCGGGGAGCTGTTTTTT
few	TRBV5-1	NA	TRBJ2-3	CASSVGTQVTDTQYF	TGCGCCAGCTCCGTGGGGACACAGGTTACAGATACGCAGTATTTT
NA	TRBV12-5	TRBD2	TRBJ2-1	CASGLGLAGGDEQFF	TGTGCTAGTGGCCTTGGACTAGCGGGAGGGGATGAGCAGTTCTTC
NA	TRBV15	TRBD1	TRBJ2-1	CATSRDWGQGSEQFF	TGTGCCACCAGCAGAGACTGGGGACAGGGCAGTGAGCAGTTCTTC
NA	TRBV30	TRBD1	TRBJ2-7	CAWSTGQDRRPYEQYF	TGTGCCTGGAGTACAGGACAGGATAGGCGCCCCTACGAGCAGTACTTC
few	TRBV29-1	NA	TRBJ2-5	CSARHPVETQYF	TGCAGCGCACGACACCCCGTAGAGACCCAGTACTTC
few	TRBV19	NA	TRBJ2-2	CASSTLGGGRNTGELFF	TGTGCCAGTAGTACTCTCGGAGGAGGGCGGAACACCGGGGAGCTGTTTTTT
NA	TRBV7-8	NA	TRBJ2-1	CASSLVEATQGKSYNEQFF	TGTGCCAGCAGCTTAGTAGAGGCCACGCAGGGGAAGTCCTACAATGAGCAGTTCTTC
few	TRBV3-1	TRBD2	TRBJ2-1	CASSSGLAGSSWNEQFF	TGTGCCAGCAGCTCGGGACTAGCGGGATCTTCTTGGAATGAGCAGTTCTTC
few	TRBV18	NA	TRBJ1-4	CASSPRTVF	TGTGCCAGCTCACCCAGGACAGTTTTT
NA	TRBV6-5	NA	TRBJ2-4	CASSYKKSGRAKNIQYF	TGTGCCAGCAGTTACAAGAAGTCGGGCAGGGCCAAAAACATTCAGTACTTC
many	TRBV5-1	TRBD2	TRBJ2-1	CASSLARSGRGNEQFF	TGCGCCAGCAGCTTGGCCCGCAGCGGGAGAGGGAATGAGCAGTTCTTC
few	TRBV24-1	TRBD1	TRBJ2-1	CATSDFYRGQGMNEQFF	TGTGCCACCAGTGATTTCTATAGGGGACAGGGTATGAATGAGCAGTTCTTC
NA	TRBV29-1	NA	TRBJ1-1	CSVEMRREAFF	TGCAGCGTTGAAATGAGGAGAGAAGCTTTCTTT
few	TRBV12-5	TRBD2	TRBJ2-1	CASGFMTSGGRAGEQFF	TGTGCTAGTGGTTTTATGACCTCTGGCGGGAGGGCCGGTGAGCAGTTCTTC
many	TRBV29-1	TRBD2	TRBJ2-7	CSVEEGLAGGAEQYF	TGCAGCGTTGAAGAGGGACTAGCGGGAGGGGCCGAGCAGTACTTC
many	TRBV29-1	NA	TRBJ2-7	CSAGSDEQYF	TGCAGCGCCGGTAGCGACGAGCAGTACTTC
NA	TRBV29-1	TRBD2	TRBJ2-1	CSVGRIAGAQNEQFF	TGCAGCGTTGGTAGGATAGCGGGAGCCCAGAATGAGCAGTTCTTC
NA	TRBV12-3/TRBV12-4	NA	TRBJ2-1	CASSLRGRHDNEQFF	TGTGCCAGCAGTTTACGGGGGAGGCACGACAATGAGCAGTTCTTC
NA	TRBV15	NA	TRBJ1-6	CATSRDRASSYNSPLHF	TGTGCCACCAGCAGAGACAGGGCCAGCTCCTATAATTCACCCCTCCACTTT
few	TRBV12-3/TRBV12-4	TRBD1	TRBJ2-7	CASSLGQGVAYEQYF	TGTGCCAGCAGTTTGGGACAGGGGGTAGCCTACGAGCAGTACTTC
many	TRBV10-3	NA	TRBJ2-4	CAIGGDGPNKNIQYF	TGTGCCATCGGGGGCGACGGGCCGAATAAAAACATTCAGTACTTC
NA	TRBV7-2	TRBD2	TRBJ2-7	CASRLAGAPYEQYF	TGTGCCAGCAGACTAGCGGGAGCACCCTACGAGCAGTACTTC
NA	TRBV28	TRBD2	TRBJ2-1	CASSSLAEQPYNEQFF	TGTGCCAGCAGTTCACTAGCGGAGCAACCCTACAATGAGCAGTTCTTC
few	TRBV29-1	TRBD1	TRBJ1-1	CSVERTGIIAFF	TGCAGCGTTGAACGGACAGGGATAATAGCTTTCTTT